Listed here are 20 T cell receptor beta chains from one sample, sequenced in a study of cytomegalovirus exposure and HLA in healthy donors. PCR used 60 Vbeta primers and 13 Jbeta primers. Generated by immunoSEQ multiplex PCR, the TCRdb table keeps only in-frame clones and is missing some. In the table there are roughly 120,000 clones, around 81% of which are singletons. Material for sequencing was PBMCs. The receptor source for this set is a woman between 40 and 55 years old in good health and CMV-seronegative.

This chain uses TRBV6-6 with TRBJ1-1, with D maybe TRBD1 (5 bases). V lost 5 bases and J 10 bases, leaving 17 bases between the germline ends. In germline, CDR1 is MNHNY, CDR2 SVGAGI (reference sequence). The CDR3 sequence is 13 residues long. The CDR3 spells CASSNRQPRIAFF. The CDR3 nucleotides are TGTGCCAGCAGTAACCGACAGCCTAGGATAGCTTTCTTT.

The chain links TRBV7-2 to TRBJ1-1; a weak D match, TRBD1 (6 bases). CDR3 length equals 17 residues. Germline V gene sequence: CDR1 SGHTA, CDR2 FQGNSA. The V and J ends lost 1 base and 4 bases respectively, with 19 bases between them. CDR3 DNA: TGTGCCAGCAGCTTAGTAGGGGGTGCGGGCAGCCTCACTGAAGCTTTCTTT. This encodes CASSLVGGAGSLTEAFF.

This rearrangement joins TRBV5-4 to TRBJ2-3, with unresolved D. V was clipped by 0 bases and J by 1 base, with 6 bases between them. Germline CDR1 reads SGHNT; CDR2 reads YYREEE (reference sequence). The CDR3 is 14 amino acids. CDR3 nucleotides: TGTGCCAGCAGCTTGGATATAGGCACAGATACGCAGTATTTT. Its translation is CASSLDIGTDTQYF.

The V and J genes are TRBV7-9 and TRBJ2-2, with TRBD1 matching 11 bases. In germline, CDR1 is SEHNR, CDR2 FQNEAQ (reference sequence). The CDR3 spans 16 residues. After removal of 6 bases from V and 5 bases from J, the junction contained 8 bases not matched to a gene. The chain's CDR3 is CASSPVGTGGTGELFF. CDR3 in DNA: TGTGCCAGCAGTCCGGTAGGGACAGGGGGTACCGGGGAGCTGTTTTTT. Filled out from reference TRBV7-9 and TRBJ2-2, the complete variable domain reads DTGVSQNPRHKITKRGQNVTFRCDPISEHNRLYWYRQTLGQGPEFLTYFQNEAQLEKSRLLSDRFSAERPKGSFSTLEIQRTEQGDSAMYLCASSPVGTGGTGELFFGEGSRLTVL.

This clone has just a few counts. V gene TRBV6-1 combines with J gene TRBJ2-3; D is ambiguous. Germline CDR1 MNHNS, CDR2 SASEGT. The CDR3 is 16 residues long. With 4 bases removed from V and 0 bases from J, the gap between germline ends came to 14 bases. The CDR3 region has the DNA TGTGCCAGCAGTGCATACTACCCCGGGAGCACAGATACGCAGTATTTT. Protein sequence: CASSAYYPGSTDTQYF.

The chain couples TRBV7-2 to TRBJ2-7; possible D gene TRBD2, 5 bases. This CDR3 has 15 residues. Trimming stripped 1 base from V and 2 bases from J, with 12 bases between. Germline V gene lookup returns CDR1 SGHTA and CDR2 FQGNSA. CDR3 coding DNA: TGTGCCAGCAGCTTAGGAGGGAGTCCCACCTACGAGCAGTACTTC. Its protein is CASSLGGSPTYEQYF.

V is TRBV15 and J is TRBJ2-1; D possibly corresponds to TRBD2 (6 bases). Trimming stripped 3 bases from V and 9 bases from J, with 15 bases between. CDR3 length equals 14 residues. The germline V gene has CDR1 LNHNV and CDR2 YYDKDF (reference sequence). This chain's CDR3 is CATSRGGPVGEQFF. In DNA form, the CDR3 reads TGTGCCACCAGCAGGGGGGGACCGGTCGGTGAGCAGTTCTTC.

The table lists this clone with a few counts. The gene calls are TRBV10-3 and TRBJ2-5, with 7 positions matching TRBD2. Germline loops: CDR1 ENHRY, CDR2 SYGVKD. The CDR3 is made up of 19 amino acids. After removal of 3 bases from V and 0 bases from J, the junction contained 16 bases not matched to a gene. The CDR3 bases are TGTGCCATCAGTGATCCCCATGCACTTAGCGGGTTGTACCAAGAGACCCAGTACTTC. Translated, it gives CAISDPHALSGLYQETQYF.

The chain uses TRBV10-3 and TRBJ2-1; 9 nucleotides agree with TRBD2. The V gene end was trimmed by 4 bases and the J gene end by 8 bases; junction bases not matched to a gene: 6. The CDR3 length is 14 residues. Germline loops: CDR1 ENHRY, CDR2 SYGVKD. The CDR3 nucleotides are TGTGCCATCAGTGTGCCTAGCGGGGTAGATGAGCAGTTCTTC. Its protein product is CAISVPSGVDEQFF.

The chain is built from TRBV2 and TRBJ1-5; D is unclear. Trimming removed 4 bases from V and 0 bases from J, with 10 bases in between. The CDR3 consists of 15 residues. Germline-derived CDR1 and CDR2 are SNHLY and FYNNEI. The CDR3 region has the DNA TGTGCCAGCAGTGCGGTCTCGATTAGCAATCAGCCCCAGCATTTT. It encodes CASSAVSISNQPQHF.

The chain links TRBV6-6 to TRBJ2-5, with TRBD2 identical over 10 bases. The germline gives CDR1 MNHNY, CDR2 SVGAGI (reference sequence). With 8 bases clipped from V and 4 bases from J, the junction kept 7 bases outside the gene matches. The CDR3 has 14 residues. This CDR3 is CASRTSGNGETQYF. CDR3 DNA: TGTGCCAGCCGGACTAGCGGTAATGGAGAGACCCAGTACTTC.

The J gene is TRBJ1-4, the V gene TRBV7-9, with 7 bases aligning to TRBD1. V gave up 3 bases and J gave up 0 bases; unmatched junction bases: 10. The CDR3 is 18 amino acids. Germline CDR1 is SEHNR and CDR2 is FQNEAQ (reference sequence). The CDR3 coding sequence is TGTGCCAGCAGCTTTAGAAAGCGAGGACAGGCAACTAATGAAAAACTGTTTTTT. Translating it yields CASSFRKRGQATNEKLFF.

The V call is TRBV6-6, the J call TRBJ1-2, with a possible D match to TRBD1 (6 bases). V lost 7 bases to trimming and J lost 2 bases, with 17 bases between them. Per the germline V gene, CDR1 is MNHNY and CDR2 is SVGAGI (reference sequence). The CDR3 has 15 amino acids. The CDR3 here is CASISSDRLNYGYTF. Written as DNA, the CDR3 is TGTGCCAGCATCTCAAGTGACAGGTTAAACTATGGCTACACCTTC.

CDR3 nucleotide sequence: TGCGCCAGCAGCCAAGATCTGGGGACTAGTAGTACAGATACGCAGTATTTT. This encodes CASSQDLGTSSTDTQYF. The V call is TRBV4-3, the J call TRBJ2-3; 8 bases are a match to TRBD2. Germline CDR1 is LGHNA and CDR2 is YSLEER. V was pared by 0 bases and J by 3 bases, with 8 bases of the junction left unmatched. This CDR3 spans 17 amino acids.

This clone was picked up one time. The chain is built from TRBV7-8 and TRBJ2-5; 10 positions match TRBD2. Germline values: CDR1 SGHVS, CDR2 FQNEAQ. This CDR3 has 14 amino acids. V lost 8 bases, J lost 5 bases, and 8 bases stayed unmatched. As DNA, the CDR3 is TGTGCCAGCCGCTGGGCGACTAGCGGGGAGACCCAGTACTTC. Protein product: CASRWATSGETQYF.

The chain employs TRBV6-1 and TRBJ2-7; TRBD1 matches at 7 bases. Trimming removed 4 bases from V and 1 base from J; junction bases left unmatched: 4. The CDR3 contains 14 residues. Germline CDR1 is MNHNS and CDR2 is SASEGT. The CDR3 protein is CASSGSGGSYEQYF. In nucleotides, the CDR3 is TGTGCCAGCAGTGGATCAGGGGGTTCCTACGAGCAGTACTTC.

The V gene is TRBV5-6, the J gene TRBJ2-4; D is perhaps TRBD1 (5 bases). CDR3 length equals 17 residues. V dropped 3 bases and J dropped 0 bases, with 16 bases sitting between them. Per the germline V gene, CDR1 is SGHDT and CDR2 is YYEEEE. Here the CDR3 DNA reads TGTGCCAGCAGCTACTTCACAGGAGAACTAGCCAAAAACATTCAGTACTTC. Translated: CASSYFTGELAKNIQYF.

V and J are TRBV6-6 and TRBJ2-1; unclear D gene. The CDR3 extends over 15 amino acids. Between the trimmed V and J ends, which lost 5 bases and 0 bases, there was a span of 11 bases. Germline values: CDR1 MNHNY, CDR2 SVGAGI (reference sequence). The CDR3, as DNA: TGTGCCAGCAGTCCCGACTGGTCCTCCTACAATGAGCAGTTCTTC. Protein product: CASSPDWSSYNEQFF.

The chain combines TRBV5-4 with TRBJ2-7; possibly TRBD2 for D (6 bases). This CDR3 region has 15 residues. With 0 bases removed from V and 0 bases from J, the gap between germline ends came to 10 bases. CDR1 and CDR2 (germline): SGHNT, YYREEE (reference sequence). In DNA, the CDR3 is TGTGCCAGCAGCTTGGCTAGCGTGATCTCCTACGAGCAGTACTTC. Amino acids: CASSLASVISYEQYF.

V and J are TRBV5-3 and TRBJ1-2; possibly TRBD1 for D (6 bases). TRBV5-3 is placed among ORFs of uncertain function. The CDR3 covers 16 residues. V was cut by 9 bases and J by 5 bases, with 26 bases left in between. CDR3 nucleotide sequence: TGTGCCACACGAACGAACGGGGGGCTATGGGGATATGGCTACACCTTC. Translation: CATRTNGGLWGYGYTF.